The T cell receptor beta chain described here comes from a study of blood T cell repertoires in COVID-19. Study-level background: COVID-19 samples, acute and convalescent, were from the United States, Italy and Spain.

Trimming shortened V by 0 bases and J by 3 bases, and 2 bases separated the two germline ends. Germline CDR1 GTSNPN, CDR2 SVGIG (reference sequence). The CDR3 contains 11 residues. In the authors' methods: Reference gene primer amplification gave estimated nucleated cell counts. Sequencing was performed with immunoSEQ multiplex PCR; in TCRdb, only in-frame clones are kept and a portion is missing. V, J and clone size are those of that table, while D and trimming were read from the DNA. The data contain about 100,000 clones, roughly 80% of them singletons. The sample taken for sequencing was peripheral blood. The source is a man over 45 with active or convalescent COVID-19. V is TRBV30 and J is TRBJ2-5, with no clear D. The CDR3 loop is CAWSVKETQYF. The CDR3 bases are TGTGCCTGGAGTGTTAAAGAGACCCAGTACTTC.